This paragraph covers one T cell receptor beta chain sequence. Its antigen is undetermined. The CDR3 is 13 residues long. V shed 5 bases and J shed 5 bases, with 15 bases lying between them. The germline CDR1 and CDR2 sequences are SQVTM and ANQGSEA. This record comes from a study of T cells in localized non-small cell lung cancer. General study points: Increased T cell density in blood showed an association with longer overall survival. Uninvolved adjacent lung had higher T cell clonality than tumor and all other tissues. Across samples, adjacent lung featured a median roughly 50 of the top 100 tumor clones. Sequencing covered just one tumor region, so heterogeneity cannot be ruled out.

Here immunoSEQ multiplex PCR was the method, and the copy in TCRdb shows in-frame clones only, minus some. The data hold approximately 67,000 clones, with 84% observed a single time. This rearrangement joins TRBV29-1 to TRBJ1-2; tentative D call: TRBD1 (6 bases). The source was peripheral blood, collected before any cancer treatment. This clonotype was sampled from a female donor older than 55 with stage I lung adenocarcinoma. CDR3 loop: CSVPPPGAYGYTF. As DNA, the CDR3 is TGCAGCGTTCCACCCCCGGGGGCTTATGGCTACACCTTC. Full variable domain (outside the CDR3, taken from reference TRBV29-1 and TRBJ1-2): SAVISQKPSRDICQRGTSLTIQCQVDSQVTMMFWYRQQPGQSLTLIATANQGSEATYESGFVIDKFPISRPNLTFSTLTVSNMSPEDSSIYLCSVPPPGAYGYTFGSGTRLTVV.